Sequencing of this T cell receptor (beta chain) was carried out in a study of blood T cell repertoires in COVID-19. Recovered Cohort 3 donors showed two negative PCRs, clearance, or symptom resolution. With 7 bases removed from V and 12 bases from J, the gap between germline ends came to 21 bases. Per the germline V gene, CDR1 is LNHDA and CDR2 is SQIVND (reference sequence). The CDR3 has 13 amino acids. Produced via immunoSEQ multiplex PCR; TCRdb's table is partial and in-frame only. Among a few hundred thousand clones listed, approximately 90% were seen once. This TCR was sampled from a woman in her fifties or sixties who had recovered from COVID-19. The rearrangement joins TRBV19 to TRBJ1-1; TRBD1 is a possible D gene (5 bases). Sequencing input: PBMCs or T cells enriched from blood (not recorded which). CDR3 in amino acids: CASMLQGAQKTFF. CDR3 bases: TGTGCCAGTATGTTGCAGGGCGCCCAGAAAACTTTCTTT.